The rows below give T cell receptor beta chains drawn from one sample of a study of blood T cell repertoires in COVID-19. The repertoire was sequenced with immunoSEQ multiplex PCR; TCRdb's copy has only in-frame clones and lacks some. Of roughly 160,000 clones in the sample, 70% to 90% were seen once. The sample consisted of peripheral blood. The receptors originated from a man between 35 and 55 years old with acute or convalescent COVID-19. Each CDR3 is given with its conserved first and last residue. D genes are given only for firm matches. Clone size, where shown, is once, few, many, or a class for clones that have expanded.

J gene: TRBJ2-4
clone size: NA
V gene: TRBV6-5
D gene: TRBD1
CDR3 protein: CASSYGTGPKNIQYF
CDR3 DNA: TGTGCCAGCAGTTATGGGACAGGGCCCAAAAACATTCAGTACTTC

J gene: TRBJ1-6
clone size: NA
V gene: TRBV5-6
D gene: NA
CDR3 protein: CASSSSGFSYNSPLHF
CDR3 DNA: TGTGCCAGCAGCTCGTCAGGGTTTTCTTATAATTCACCCCTCCACTTT

J gene: TRBJ1-1
clone size: NA
V gene: TRBV19
D gene: TRBD1
CDR3 protein: CASTFLRGRRNTEAFF
CDR3 DNA: TGTGCCAGTACTTTTCTCAGGGGGCGTAGGAACACTGAAGCTTTCTTT

J gene: TRBJ2-7
clone size: NA
V gene: TRBV7-9
D gene: NA
CDR3 protein: CASSPRGGPAYEQYF
CDR3 DNA: TGTGCCAGCAGCCCTAGGGGGGGGCCGGCCTACGAGCAGTACTTC

J gene: TRBJ1-1
clone size: once
V gene: TRBV2
D gene: NA
CDR3 protein: CASSDRRGEAFF
CDR3 DNA: TGTGCCAGCAGTGACCGGAGAGGTGAAGCTTTCTTT

J gene: TRBJ2-1
clone size: NA
V gene: TRBV21-1
D gene: NA
CDR3 protein: CASSKHREFVYNEQFF
CDR3 DNA: TGTGCCAGCAGCAAACACAGGGAATTCGTGTACAATGAGCAGTTCTTC

J gene: TRBJ1-5
clone size: NA
V gene: TRBV7-6
D gene: NA
CDR3 protein: CASSLGAGLSNQPQHF
CDR3 DNA: TGTGCCAGCAGCTTAGGGGCGGGCCTTAGCAATCAGCCCCAGCATTTT

J gene: TRBJ1-5
clone size: few
V gene: TRBV12-5
D gene: NA
CDR3 protein: CASGLTGNGQPQHF
CDR3 DNA: TGTGCTAGTGGTTTAACCGGGAACGGTCAGCCCCAGCATTTT

J gene: TRBJ1-2
clone size: NA
V gene: TRBV7-2
D gene: TRBD1
CDR3 protein: CASSLAGTGGRNRYTF
CDR3 DNA: TGTGCCAGCAGCTTAGCAGGGACAGGAGGCCGTAACCGCTACACCTTC

J gene: TRBJ1-5
clone size: NA
V gene: TRBV12-3/TRBV12-4
D gene: NA
CDR3 protein: CASTGFRNQPQHF
CDR3 DNA: TGTGCCAGCACGGGGTTTCGCAATCAGCCCCAGCATTTT

J gene: TRBJ1-1
clone size: NA
V gene: TRBV4-1
D gene: NA
CDR3 protein: CASSQETDVNTEAFF
CDR3 DNA: TGCGCCAGCAGCCAAGAAACTGATGTGAACACTGAAGCTTTCTTT

J gene: TRBJ2-1
clone size: once
V gene: TRBV2
D gene: NA
CDR3 protein: CASSLGQSYNEQFF
CDR3 DNA: TGTGCCAGCAGTCTTGGACAGTCCTACAATGAGCAGTTCTTC

J gene: TRBJ1-4
clone size: NA
V gene: TRBV2
D gene: NA
CDR3 protein: CATSGRGSSATNEKLFF
CDR3 DNA: TGTGCCACAAGCGGGAGGGGGTCCTCAGCAACTAATGAAAAACTGTTTTTT

J gene: TRBJ2-3
clone size: NA
V gene: TRBV29-1
D gene: TRBD2
CDR3 protein: CSVAVRVLAGSYTDTQYF
CDR3 DNA: TGCAGCGTTGCGGTCCGGGTGCTAGCGGGGTCATACACAGATACGCAGTATTTT

J gene: TRBJ2-7
clone size: NA
V gene: TRBV5-1
D gene: NA
CDR3 protein: CASSLVGTAAYEQYF
CDR3 DNA: TGCGCCAGCAGCTTGGTGGGGACTGCTGCCTACGAGCAGTACTTC

J gene: TRBJ2-3
clone size: NA
V gene: TRBV19
D gene: NA
CDR3 protein: CASTSGRTEHRDTQYF
CDR3 DNA: TGTGCCAGTACCTCGGGGAGAACGGAACACAGAGATACGCAGTATTTT

J gene: TRBJ1-4
clone size: few
V gene: TRBV4-2
D gene: TRBD1
CDR3 protein: CASSQDAGQGSEKLFF
CDR3 DNA: TGTGCCAGCAGCCAAGATGCGGGACAGGGATCGGAAAAACTGTTTTTT

J gene: TRBJ2-1
clone size: NA
V gene: TRBV9
D gene: TRBD2
CDR3 protein: CASSPKTSGGASSYNEQFF
CDR3 DNA: TGTGCCAGCAGCCCAAAGACTAGCGGGGGGGCAAGCTCCTACAATGAGCAGTTCTTC

J gene: TRBJ2-3
clone size: NA
V gene: TRBV10-3
D gene: NA
CDR3 protein: CAISERAGTGTDTQYF
CDR3 DNA: TGTGCCATCAGTGAGAGGGCGGGGACGGGCACAGATACGCAGTATTTT

J gene: TRBJ2-7
clone size: NA
V gene: TRBV7-6
D gene: TRBD1
CDR3 protein: CASSLAQGQGYEQYF
CDR3 DNA: TGTGCCAGCAGCTTAGCGCAGGGACAGGGTTACGAGCAGTACTTC

J gene: TRBJ1-6
clone size: NA
V gene: TRBV27
D gene: NA
CDR3 protein: CASKEGYNSPLHF
CDR3 DNA: TGTGCCAGCAAGGAGGGGTATAATTCACCCCTCCACTTT

J gene: TRBJ2-7
clone size: few
V gene: TRBV9
D gene: NA
CDR3 protein: CASSVGGGTYEQYF
CDR3 DNA: TGTGCCAGCAGCGTAGGTGGCGGTACCTACGAGCAGTACTTC

J gene: TRBJ1-2
clone size: NA
V gene: TRBV30
D gene: TRBD1
CDR3 protein: CAWRPGQGASNYGYTF
CDR3 DNA: TGTGCCTGGCGGCCGGGACAGGGGGCATCTAACTATGGCTACACCTTC

J gene: TRBJ2-5
clone size: NA
V gene: TRBV10-1
D gene: NA
CDR3 protein: CASTWQTQYF
CDR3 DNA: TGCGCCAGCACGTGGCAGACCCAGTACTTC

J gene: TRBJ1-6
clone size: NA
V gene: TRBV15
D gene: NA
CDR3 protein: CATSSDPPRGASSYNSPLHF
CDR3 DNA: TGTGCCACCAGCAGTGACCCCCCAAGGGGCGCTAGCTCCTATAATTCACCCCTCCACTTT

J gene: TRBJ1-3
clone size: NA
V gene: TRBV3-1/TRBV3-2
D gene: NA
CDR3 protein: CATSKAGQNTIYF
CDR3 DNA: TGTGCCACCTCTAAGGCAGGGCAGAACACCATATATTTT

J gene: TRBJ1-2
clone size: NA
V gene: TRBV5-1
D gene: NA
CDR3 protein: CASSLNLQGLGGGYTF
CDR3 DNA: TGCGCCAGCAGCTTGAACCTTCAGGGCCTTGGCGGTGGCTACACCTTC

J gene: TRBJ1-6
clone size: NA
V gene: TRBV28
D gene: TRBD1
CDR3 protein: CASSLPPGQGNSPLHF
CDR3 DNA: TGTGCCAGCAGTTTACCACCGGGACAGGGAAATTCACCCCTCCACTTT

J gene: TRBJ1-4
clone size: NA
V gene: TRBV7-8
D gene: NA
CDR3 protein: CASSLAREGVREKLFF
CDR3 DNA: TGTGCCAGCAGCTTAGCCAGGGAGGGAGTTCGCGAAAAACTGTTTTTT

J gene: TRBJ2-1
clone size: NA
V gene: TRBV18
D gene: TRBD1
CDR3 protein: CASSLTGGSYNEQFF
CDR3 DNA: TGTGCCAGCTCACTGACAGGGGGCTCCTACAATGAGCAGTTCTTC

J gene: TRBJ2-7
clone size: NA
V gene: TRBV5-1
D gene: TRBD2
CDR3 protein: CASSGGKGSYEQYF
CDR3 DNA: TGCGCCAGCTCGGGAGGAAAGGGTTCCTACGAGCAGTACTTC

J gene: TRBJ2-3
clone size: NA
V gene: TRBV6-6
D gene: NA
CDR3 protein: CASTLTDTQYF
CDR3 DNA: TGTGCCAGCACCCTCACAGATACGCAGTATTTT

J gene: TRBJ1-5
clone size: NA
V gene: TRBV9
D gene: TRBD1
CDR3 protein: CASSGGQTNQPQHF
CDR3 DNA: TGTGCCAGCAGCGGGGGACAGACCAATCAGCCCCAGCATTTT

J gene: TRBJ2-2
clone size: NA
V gene: TRBV4-1
D gene: TRBD1
CDR3 protein: CASSQAGTGAGELFF
CDR3 DNA: TGCGCCAGCAGCCAAGCAGGGACAGGGGCCGGGGAGCTGTTTTTT

J gene: TRBJ2-3
clone size: once
V gene: TRBV2
D gene: NA
CDR3 protein: CASRDTSTDTQYF
CDR3 DNA: TGTGCCAGCCGGGACACCAGCACAGATACGCAGTATTTT

J gene: TRBJ2-7
clone size: NA
V gene: TRBV4-1
D gene: TRBD2
CDR3 protein: CASSQRAGTTSPEQYF
CDR3 DNA: TGCGCCAGCAGCCAGAGAGCCGGGACTACCTCTCCTGAGCAGTACTTC

J gene: TRBJ1-5
clone size: NA
V gene: TRBV27
D gene: TRBD1
CDR3 protein: CASSKMDRSSNQPQHF
CDR3 DNA: TGTGCCAGCAGCAAAATGGACAGGTCCAGCAATCAGCCCCAGCATTTT